A selection of T cell receptor beta chains follows, all from one sample in a study of vaccination and CD4 T cells after COVID-19. From the PCR reads, TCRdb called clonotypes with MiXCR, one entry per CDR3 protein. Of over 11,000 distinct CDR3 sequences in the sample, roughly 45% were seen once. For these TCRs, the target antigens are not known. Material for sequencing was cultured CD4+ T cells from blood. These receptors all stem from a human donor with COVID-19. Each CDR3 is given with its conserved first and last residue. The order of the fields is clone size, V gene, J gene, D gene, CDR3 DNA, CDR3 protein. The D gene is left open where the match is weak. For some rows the clone size is stated as once, few or many, or as a class when expanded; others skip it.

few	TRBV6-1	TRBJ1-1	-	TGTGCCAGCAGTCGCGGAGTCGGAAGCACTGAAGCTTTCTTT	CASSRGVGSTEAFF
-	TRBV20-1	TRBJ1-2	-	TGCAGTGCTAGAGATCTAGACAGTAACTATGGCTACACCTTC	CSARDLDSNYGYTF
-	TRBV19	TRBJ2-7	TRBD2	TGTGCCAGTAGTATGGTTGGCGGGGGTTTGAGCGAGCAGTACTTC	CASSMVGGGLSEQYF
few	TRBV20-1	TRBJ2-2	-	TGCAGTGCTAGAGATCTGGGCCGCGTCACCGGGGAGCTGTTTTTT	CSARDLGRVTGELFF
few	TRBV27	TRBJ1-2	-	TGTGCCAGCAGTTTATCGGTCAGCACCCTCGTCGGGTATGGCTACACCTTC	CASSLSVSTLVGYGYTF
-	TRBV18	TRBJ1-6	-	TGTGCCAGCTCACCTCCGGGAGGGAATTTCTCACCCCTCCACTTT	CASSPPGGNFSPLHF
once	TRBV20-1	TRBJ2-1	TRBD1	TGCAGTAGTAGCGACAGGGGATACAATGAGCAGTTCTTC	CSSSDRGYNEQFF
few	TRBV5-4	TRBJ2-5	-	TGTGCCAGCGGGGCGGGGACAAGGGCAAAAGAGACCCAGTACTTC	CASGAGTRAKETQYF
few	TRBV10-3	TRBJ2-3	-	TGTGCCATTAGGGCCCGGGCAGATACGCAGTATTTT	CAIRARADTQYF
-	TRBV6-5	TRBJ2-5	-	TGTGCCAGCAGTTCAACAGGGAGAGGGCAAGAGACCCAGTACTTC	CASSSTGRGQETQYF
few	TRBV20-1	TRBJ2-2	-	TGCAGTGCTATAAGTCAATCCGGGGAGCTGTTTTTT	CSAISQSGELFF
few	TRBV11-2	TRBJ1-6	-	TGTGCCAGCAGCGATTTTGACAGAGGTTCACCCCTCCACTTT	CASSDFDRGSPLHF
-	TRBV6-5	TRBJ2-7	-	TGTGCCAGCAGTTACCCCCAGGGGTGGAAAGCCGAGCAGTACTTC	CASSYPQGWKAEQYF
-	TRBV7-9	TRBJ1-6	-	TGTGCCAGCAGCTTACCAGGCCCTTCGCCCCTCCACTTT	CASSLPGPSPLHF
-	TRBV5-6	TRBJ2-3	TRBD2	TGTGCCAGCAGCTTCGGGGGGGCGAGGGATACGCAGTATTTT	CASSFGGARDTQYF
-	TRBV5-1	TRBJ2-3	TRBD1	TGCGCCAGCAGACAACAGGGGGCAGGGCCCGGTACGCAGTATTTT	CASRQQGAGPGTQYF
-	TRBV12-3/TRBV12-4	TRBJ1-2	-	TGTGCCAGCAGAACCACGGGACCTTCTTCTAACTATGGCTACACCTTC	CASRTTGPSSNYGYTF
few	TRBV24-1	TRBJ2-1	-	TGTGCCACCAGTGATACCTCGGAAAATGAGCAGTTCTTC	CATSDTSENEQFF
few	TRBV5-4	TRBJ1-6	-	TGTGCCAGCAACGGGACTCCTATGTATAATTCACCCCTCCACTTT	CASNGTPMYNSPLHF
-	TRBV6-5	TRBJ2-7	-	TGTGCCAGCAGTTACTCATGGGATAGCTCCTACGAGCAGTACTTC	CASSYSWDSSYEQYF
-	TRBV7-8	TRBJ2-7	TRBD1	TGTGCCAGCAGCCGCCTGACTCTTTCCGGGACAGGGGTCTACGAGCAGTACTTC	CASSRLTLSGTGVYEQYF
medium-sized	TRBV20-1	TRBJ1-2	-	TGCAGTGCTAGATCCCCGGACGGTTCCTATGGCTACACCTTC	CSARSPDGSYGYTF
-	TRBV11-2	TRBJ2-2	TRBD1	TGTGCCAGCAGCTTAGAACGTGTGGACAGGGTCGACACCGGGGAGCTGTTTTTT	CASSLERVDRVDTGELFF
few	TRBV6-1	TRBJ1-5	TRBD1	TGTGCCAGCAGTGAATCGGGACAGAACAATCAGCCCCAGCATTTT	CASSESGQNNQPQHF
-	TRBV6-1	TRBJ2-2	-	TGTGCCAGCACGAGAGGGATTCCCGGGGAGCTGTTTTTT	CASTRGIPGELFF
-	TRBV27	TRBJ2-7	-	TGTGCCAGCAGTGCCCGATTTAGCGGAGCTAGCTCCTACGAGCAGTACTTC	CASSARFSGASSYEQYF
-	TRBV15	TRBJ2-5	-	TGTGCCACCAGCAGAGACCAGGTTGAGGCAGAGACCCAGTACTTC	CATSRDQVEAETQYF
few	TRBV11-2	TRBJ1-5	TRBD1	TGTGCCAGCAGCTTAGACGACAGGGGGAGGACGAGCAATCAGCCCCAGCATTTT	CASSLDDRGRTSNQPQHF
once	TRBV7-2	TRBJ1-4	-	TGTGCCAGCAGCTTAGGGGGGTTCCGGGAAAAACTGTTTTTT	CASSLGGFREKLFF
-	TRBV4-3	TRBJ1-5	-	TGCGCCAGCAGCCAAGATCCGCCCCGCAAGGGTTGGGATCAGCCCCAGCATTTT	CASSQDPPRKGWDQPQHF
few	TRBV6-1	TRBJ2-5	TRBD2	TGTGCCAGCAACCCGGGACTAGCGGGGGGGCCTTTAGGGGAGACCCAGTACTTC	CASNPGLAGGPLGETQYF
-	TRBV28	TRBJ2-2	-	TGTGCCAGCAGTGCTCACGGGTTGAACACCGGGGAGCTGTTTTTT	CASSAHGLNTGELFF
few	TRBV10-3	TRBJ1-3	-	TGTGCCATCAGTGAGTCCCGCGTCAGGGGAGGAAACACCATATATTTT	CAISESRVRGGNTIYF
-	TRBV7-9	TRBJ1-4	-	TGTGCCAGCAGCTTGGGCCAAGATTATGCAACTAATGAAAAACTGTTTTTT	CASSLGQDYATNEKLFF
-	TRBV5-1	TRBJ2-7	TRBD1	TGCGCCAGCAGCTTGCGACAGGGAACCTACGAGCAGTACTTC	CASSLRQGTYEQYF
few	TRBV29-1	TRBJ1-2	-	TGCAGCGTTGAAGTCGGCAGGAACTATGGCTACACCTTC	CSVEVGRNYGYTF
few	TRBV24-1	TRBJ2-2	TRBD2	TGTGCCACCGGGGCCGGGACTAGCGCTCCCAGGGGGGAGCTGTTTTTT	CATGAGTSAPRGELFF
-	TRBV6-5	TRBJ1-4	-	TGTGCCAGCAGTTACTCGTTGGACAGCTCAACTAATGAAAAACTGTTTTTT	CASSYSLDSSTNEKLFF
-	TRBV28	TRBJ1-2	-	TGTGCCAGCAGAGTCTTAAGGGCGGTTTGGGGCTACACCTTC	CASRVLRAVWGYTF
few	TRBV28	TRBJ2-5	TRBD1	TGTGCCAGCAGTTTATTTGGCAGGGGGCTAGCAGAGACCCAGTACTTC	CASSLFGRGLAETQYF
-	TRBV2	TRBJ2-7	-	TGTGCCAGCGGCGGGGTGTTTGAATACGAGCAGTACTTC	CASGGVFEYEQYF
-	TRBV5-1	TRBJ2-5	TRBD2	TGCGCCAGCAGCTTGGGACTAGCGGGCCCGTACCAAGAGACCCAGTACTTC	CASSLGLAGPYQETQYF
-	TRBV5-4	TRBJ2-5	TRBD1	TGTGCCAGCAGCTTGGGACAGGGGAGAGCAGAGACCCAGTACTTC	CASSLGQGRAETQYF
-	TRBV6-5	TRBJ2-2	TRBD2	TGTGCCAGCAGTTCCGGACTAGCGGGGGCTAACACCGGGGAGCTGTTTTTT	CASSSGLAGANTGELFF
-	TRBV7-3	TRBJ2-3	TRBD2	TGTGCCAGCAGCTTAAGAGGGGCTAGCGGCCTCGATACGCAGTATTTT	CASSLRGASGLDTQYF
few	TRBV7-9	TRBJ1-6	-	TGTGCCAGCAGCTTTTGGACAGTCTCCTATAATTCACCCCTCCACTTT	CASSFWTVSYNSPLHF
few	TRBV4-3	TRBJ2-2	TRBD1	TGCGCCAGCAGCCAAGACAGGGGGCTTAACACCGGGGAGCTGTTTTTT	CASSQDRGLNTGELFF
-	TRBV20-1	TRBJ2-7	TRBD1	TGCAGTGCTAGAGGGGACAGGGGAAACTACGAGCAGTACTTC	CSARGDRGNYEQYF
-	TRBV6-1	TRBJ1-2	-	TGTGCCAGCAGTGAAGGGTGGCGCGGCTACACCTTC	CASSEGWRGYTF
-	TRBV19	TRBJ2-3	TRBD2	TGTGCCAGTAGTATAGGACTAGCGGGGGGACCCACAGATACGCAGTATTTT	CASSIGLAGGPTDTQYF
-	TRBV11-3	TRBJ2-5	-	TGTGCCAGCAGCTTAGGGGGTAGCCAAGAGACCCAGTACTTC	CASSLGGSQETQYF
-	TRBV2	TRBJ2-7	TRBD2	TGTGCCAGCAGGAGGGGTGGTAGCGGGGTTTACGAGCAGTACTTC	CASRRGGSGVYEQYF
few	TRBV19	TRBJ1-5	-	TGTGCCAGTAGCCAAACCCGTAGTTATCAGCCCCAGCATTTT	CASSQTRSYQPQHF
few	TRBV6-5	TRBJ1-5	-	TGTGCCAGCAGTTACGGAAGGAATCAGCCCCAGCATTTT	CASSYGRNQPQHF
-	TRBV2	TRBJ2-3	-	TGTGGGGCAGCGAGGGACACAGATACGCAGTATTTT	CGAARDTDTQYF
-	TRBV20-1	TRBJ2-7	TRBD1	TGCAGCGGGACAGATGCCTACGAGCAGTACTTC	CSGTDAYEQYF
-	TRBV10-2	TRBJ2-3	TRBD2	TGCGCCAGCAGTGGACTAGCGGGGGGGCGAAATACGCAGTATTTT	CASSGLAGGRNTQYF
-	TRBV11-3	TRBJ2-2	-	TGTGCCAGCTGGGGACCGCAGGGCACCGGGGAGCTGTTTTTT	CASWGPQGTGELFF
few	TRBV20-1	TRBJ2-5	TRBD2	TGCAGTGCCACGGGACTAGCGGATCAAGAGACCCAGTACTTC	CSATGLADQETQYF